The 11 T cell receptor beta chains in this list originate from one sample, sequenced in a study of early T cells in non-severe SARS-CoV-2 infection. TCRdb recomputed calls from the 5' RACE reads with MiXCR, one row per CDR3 protein. The repertoire holds around 79,000 distinct CDR3 sequences, with approximately 10% as singletons. This material consisted of whole blood, taken at baseline. Receptor source: an adult who was a healthcare worker with PCR-confirmed SARS-CoV-2 infection or an uninfected control (not recorded which).

The sample holds many counts of this clonotype. V gene TRBV20-1 combines with J gene TRBJ2-2; 14 positions match TRBD2. V trimming: 1 base; J trimming: 6 bases; junction bases outside the gene matches: 10. The CDR3 contains 18 residues. The germline V gene encodes CDR1 DFQATT and CDR2 SNEGSKA (reference sequence). Here the CDR3 DNA reads TGCAGTGCTAGAGCCCACGCGACTAGCGGGAGGGCTTCCGGGGAGCTGTTTTTT. Amino acids: CSARAHATSGRASGELFF.

In its sample, this clonotype was seen many times. The J gene is TRBJ2-1, the V gene TRBV10-3, with 10 bases that match TRBD2. The germline V gene has CDR1 ENHRY and CDR2 SYGVKD. V dropped 3 bases and J dropped 9; count of bases not matched to a gene: 8. The CDR3 runs to 15 residues. CDR3 DNA sequence: TGTGCCATCAGTGAAGGCCCGCCTAGCGGGGGTGAGCAGTTCTTC. Translation gives CAISEGPPSGGEQFF.

The chain combines TRBV19 with TRBJ1-5, with D perhaps matching TRBD1 (6 bases). This CDR3 is built from 16 residues. CDR1 and CDR2 (germline): LNHDA, SQIVND (reference sequence). Between the trimmed V and J ends, which lost 1 base and 5 bases, there was a span of 15 bases. CDR3 coding DNA: TGTGCCAGTAGTATAGGGGGGGGACACAGATATCAGCCCCAGCATTTT. It yields the protein CASSIGGGHRYQPQHF.

The chain is built from TRBV7-2 and TRBJ2-5; D not certain. There are 12 residues in the CDR3. V was trimmed by 4 bases and J by 5 bases, leaving 8 bases between them. Germline CDR1 is SGHTA and CDR2 is FQGNSA. CDR3 residues: CASSSPMETQYF. CDR3 coding DNA: TGTGCCAGCAGCTCCCCCATGGAGACCCAGTACTTC.

The V and J genes are TRBV28 and TRBJ1-1; perhaps TRBD1 as D (6 bases). V lost 10 bases and J lost 1, with 10 bases in between. Germline V gene lookup returns CDR1 MDHEN and CDR2 SYDVKM. The CDR3 has 12 amino acids. The CDR3 region is CATQQGNTEAFF. The CDR3 DNA is TGTGCCACCCAACAGGGGAACACTGAAGCTTTCTTT. Full variable domain (rest looked up from reference TRBV28 and TRBJ1-1): DVKVTQSSRYLVKRTGEKVFLECVQDMDHENMFWYRQDPGLGLRLIYFSYDVKMKEKGDIPEGYSVSREKKERFSLILESASTNQTSMYLCATQQGNTEAFFGQGTRLTVV.

This clonotype was counted a single time. The rearrangement links TRBV10-2 to TRBJ2-6; no reliable D call. The CDR3 sequence is 15 residues long. CDR1 and CDR2 from the germline V gene are WSHSY and SAAADI. Trimming took 6 bases from V and 4 from J, leaving 13 bases between them. The CDR3 nucleotides are TGCGCCAGCAGGCCAACTCGGGCAGGGGCCAACGTCCTGACTTTC. Its protein is CASRPTRAGANVLTF.

This clonotype was observed a handful of times. CDR3 amino acids: CASSFRDLLSGELFF. The CDR3 nucleotides read TGTGCCAGCAGCTTCCGGGACCTCTTGTCCGGGGAGCTGTTTTTT. The chain is built from TRBV7-8 and TRBJ2-2; D possibly uses TRBD1 or TRBD2 (5 bases each). V lost 3 bases, J lost 6 bases, and 14 bases lay in between. This CDR3 has 15 amino acids. Germline V gene lookup returns CDR1 SGHVS and CDR2 FQNEAQ. The full variable domain, in which reference TRBV7-8 and TRBJ2-2 provide the parts outside the CDR3, is GAGVSQSPRYKVAKRGQDVALRCDPISGHVSLFWYQQALGQGPEFLTYFQNEAQLDKSGLPSDRFFAERPEGSVSTLKIQRTQQEDSAVYLCASSFRDLLSGELFFGEGSRLTVL.

V gene TRBV28 combines with J gene TRBJ2-7; a weak D match, TRBD1 (6 bases). Trimming removed 6 bases at V and 5 bases at J, with 17 bases between. CDR1 and CDR2 from the germline V gene are MDHEN and SYDVKM. The CDR3 runs to 14 residues. CDR3 coding DNA: TGTGCCAGCAGGCCTGGGGGCCCTCTGGACGAGCAGTACTTC. Amino acids: CASRPGGPLDEQYF.

This clonotype was observed a few times. The chain carries TRBV12-2 and TRBJ1-3; the D call of TRBD1 is as the table states it, not checked on the DNA. TRBV12-2 is a recognized pseudogene. The length of the CDR3 is 15 residues. In DNA, the CDR3 is TGTGCAAGTCGCTTAAACAGGAACTCTGGAAACACCATATATTTT. Residues: CASRLNRNSGNTIYF.

This clonotype was observed a handful of times. The gene calls are TRBV28 and TRBJ2-2, with a weak D call TRBD1 (5 bases). Deletions cut 1 base from V and 1 base from J, with 10 bases between. The germline gives CDR1 MDHEN, CDR2 SYDVKM. The CDR3 has 16 amino acids. CDR3 sequence: CASSLFPGQNTGELFF. CDR3 bases: TGTGCCAGCAGTTTATTTCCCGGACAGAACACCGGGGAGCTGTTTTTT. Together with reference TRBV28 and TRBJ2-2, the CDR3 gives the full variable domain: DVKVTQSSRYLVKRTGEKVFLECVQDMDHENMFWYRQDPGLGLRLIYFSYDVKMKEKGDIPEGYSVSREKKERFSLILESASTNQTSMYLCASSLFPGQNTGELFFGEGSRLTVL.

This clonotype was detected only a few times. The V and J genes are TRBV12-5 and TRBJ2-1; no firm D call. CDR1 LGHNT and CDR2 FRNRAP come from the germline V gene. The CDR3 has 12 residues. The CDR3 coding sequence is TGTGTTAGCCGGCAGCGCTACAATGAGCAGTTCTTC. The encoded protein is CVSRQRYNEQFF.